These T cell receptor beta chains were read from a single sample in a study of blood T cell repertoires in COVID-19. Sequencing was performed with immunoSEQ multiplex PCR; in TCRdb, only in-frame clones are kept and a portion is missing. The data contain under 150,000 clones, roughly 81% of them singletons. Sequencing was done on a sample of peripheral blood. The source of these receptors is a middle-aged man with acute or convalescent COVID-19. Each CDR3 is given with its conserved first and last residue. The D gene is left open where the match is weak. Clone sizes are given selectively: once, few, many, or a class where the clone is expanded.

once	TRBV12-3/TRBV12-4	NA	TRBJ1-2	CASSFGRAGYTF
NA	TRBV9	TRBD1	TRBJ1-1	CASSAHPGQGGVVAFF
once	TRBV7-2	NA	TRBJ1-2	CASSPGSHTGYTF
NA	TRBV19	TRBD1	TRBJ1-2	CASSYGDRAVYGYTF
NA	TRBV19	NA	TRBJ1-6	CASSFTANSPLHF
NA	TRBV3-1/TRBV3-2	NA	TRBJ2-3	CASSQDSTVPDTQYF
NA	TRBV5-8	NA	TRBJ2-5	CASSFTRGWETQYF
NA	TRBV9	TRBD1	TRBJ2-5	CASSAQGAGETQYF
once	TRBV19	TRBD1	TRBJ2-1	CARYIRDRTYNEQFF
NA	TRBV4-3	TRBD1	TRBJ2-3	CASSQAPGTGARDTQYF